This T cell receptor (beta chain) appears in the sequencing data of a study of identical twins. Whole-study findings and limits: Out-of-frame beta chain sequences displayed weaker excess sharing between twins. Out-of-frame alpha sequences shared by twins showed excess low generation probability. Partly confounded zero-insertion analyses could result from invariant MAIT and iNKT cells.

TCRdb reprocessed the 5' RACE reads via MiXCR and lists one record per CDR3 protein. In the table there are around 470,000 distinct CDR3 sequences, about 14% of which are singletons. Germline assignment: CDR1 SQVTM and CDR2 ANQGSEA. The CDR3 loop spans 18 amino acids. V was shortened by 5 bases and J by 1 base, with 24 bases between the two germline ends. Only healthy Caucasians were enrolled as donors. The sample holds many counts of this clonotype. The antigen is not known. These data were also filed under a second study, of yellow fever vaccine responses in identical twins.

The gene calls are TRBV29-1 and TRBJ2-1; TRBD2 might be the D (9 bases). The receptor comes from a woman under 30 in good health. Sequenced input: CD4+ T cells sorted from blood. Here the CDR3 DNA reads TGCAGCGTTTCCCAGGGGGCTGCAGCGGGAGGATCCTACAATGAGCAGTTCTTC. Translating it yields CSVSQGAAAGGSYNEQFF.